This T cell receptor (beta chain) was obtained from a study of T cell clonotyping in hematopoietic cell transplantation. Study in general: Pretransplant recipient samples were taken after cytoreduction.

Time point meaning: recipient sample about 28 days before transplant, after cytoreduction. Germline V gene sequence: CDR1 SGHNT, CDR2 YYREEE (reference sequence). This CDR3 comprises 12 residues. V shed 0 bases and J shed 1 base, with 1 base lying between them. Repertoires were generated with immunoSEQ multiplex PCR, while TCRdb's copy carries only in-frame clones and drops some. The sample carries approximately 9,000 clones, over 75% recorded once. The chain links TRBV5-4 to TRBJ1-1; D remains ambiguous. This receptor was identified in a woman aged 55-69 years with acute myeloid leukemia. Some clones in this sample may be carry-over from other donors' samples. The sample was peripheral blood mononuclear cells, taken before stem cell transplant. For the CDR3, the DNA is TGTGCCAGCAGCTTGGCGAACACTGAAGCTTTCTTT. This translates into CASSLANTEAFF.